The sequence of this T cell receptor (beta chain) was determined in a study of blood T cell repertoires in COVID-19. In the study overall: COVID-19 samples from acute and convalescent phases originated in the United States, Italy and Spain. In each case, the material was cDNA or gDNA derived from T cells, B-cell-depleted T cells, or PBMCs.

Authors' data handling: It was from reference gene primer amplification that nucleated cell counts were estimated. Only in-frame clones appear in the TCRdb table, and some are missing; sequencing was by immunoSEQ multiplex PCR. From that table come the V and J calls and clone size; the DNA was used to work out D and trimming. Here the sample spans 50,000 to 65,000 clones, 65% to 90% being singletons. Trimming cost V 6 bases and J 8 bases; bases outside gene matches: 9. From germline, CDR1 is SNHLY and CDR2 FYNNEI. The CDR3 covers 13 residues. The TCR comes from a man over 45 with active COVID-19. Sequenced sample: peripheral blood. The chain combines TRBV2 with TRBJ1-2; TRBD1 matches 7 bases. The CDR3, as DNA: TGTGCCAGCAGGGCCGGGACAGAGAAAGGCTACACCTTC. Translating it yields CASRAGTEKGYTF.